One and the same sample provided the 31 T cell receptor beta chains below, sequenced in a study of Tregs in tolerant kidney transplant recipients. This table comes from immunoSEQ multiplex PCR, and its TCRdb copy is limited to in-frame clones, with some not included. The sample consists of about 100,000 clones, 80% to 95% of them appearing once. The material sequenced was CD4+ T cells from blood, taken before the transplant. The receptors stem from a human donor who received a combined kidney and bone marrow transplant.

The CDR3 DNA is TGCGCCAGCAGCCCCAGGGAGGACGTTAACTCTGGGGCCAACGTCCTGACTTTC. Translated, it gives CASSPREDVNSGANVLTF. The chain joins TRBV4-1 to TRBJ2-6; possible D gene TRBD2, 6 bases. The V gene's germline CDR1 is MGHRA and CDR2 YSYEKL. V was shortened by 4 bases and J by 0 bases, with 16 bases between the two germline ends. The CDR3 spans 18 residues.

The CDR3 loop reads CASSWTGEEQYF. CDR3 coding DNA: TGTGCCAGCAGCTGGACAGGGGAGGAGCAGTACTTC. The chain is built from TRBV14 and TRBJ2-7; 9 nucleotides match TRBD1. Germline CDR1 reads SGHDN; CDR2 reads FVKESK. CDR3 length: 12 amino acids. The V gene end was trimmed by 5 bases and the J gene end by 7 bases; junction bases not matched to a gene: 3.

This clone showed up just once. The sample contains more than one DNA sequence encoding this CDR3. V usage is TRBV27 and J usage is TRBJ2-2, with 8 bases identical to TRBD2. CDR3 length: 17 amino acids. CDR1 is MNHEY, CDR2 SMNVEV, per germline (reference sequence). V trimming: 4 bases; J trimming: 6 bases; junction bases outside the gene matches: 13. The CDR3 coding sequence is TGTGCCAGCAGTTCCCCGGGGGGGGCCGGGATCGCCGGGGAGCTGTTTTTT. Its protein product is CASSSPGGAGIAGELFF.

As for this clone: One end of the junction is discordant with germline, which a read error may explain. The genes are TRBV7-3 and TRBJ2-7, with 7 bases matching TRBD1. CDR1 and CDR2 (germline): SGHTA, FQGTGA. The CDR3 is 12 residues long. The CDR3 loop is CASSSTGQIFFF. CDR3 bases: TGTGCCAGCAGCTCAACGGGACAGATTTTCTTTTTC.

The chain has TRBV19 and TRBJ1-6, with 7 positions matching TRBD1. The junction had 11 bases not matched to a gene; V was cut back by 6 bases and J by 6 bases. CDR1 and CDR2 from the germline V gene are LNHDA and SQIVND (reference sequence). This CDR3 has 16 amino acids. CDR3 sequence: CASSNRQGMGNSPLHF. The CDR3 DNA is TGTGCCAGTAGCAATCGACAGGGAATGGGTAATTCACCCCTCCACTTT.

The V gene is TRBV10-1, the J gene TRBJ2-6, with D possibly TRBD2 on 7 matching bases. The CDR3 contains 16 residues. CDR1 and CDR2 (germline): WNHNN, SYGVQD (reference sequence). V was clipped by 9 bases and J by 4 bases, with 19 bases between them. The CDR3 loop reads CARTFLRGPGANVLTF. CDR3 bases: TGCGCCAGGACGTTTTTGCGGGGGCCCGGGGCCAACGTCCTGACTTTC.

This chain links TRBV18 with TRBJ2-1, with TRBD2 identical over 9 bases. Germline trimming cut 5 bases from V and 3 bases from J; bases unmatched to any gene: 5. The germline V gene encodes CDR1 KGHSH and CDR2 LQKENI. The CDR3 length is 15 residues. The CDR3 nucleotides are TGTGCCAGCTCAACTTTAGCGGGGGACTACAATGAGCAGTTCTTC. Its protein is CASSTLAGDYNEQFF.

The rearrangement uses TRBV29-1 and TRBJ2-3; D gene unclear. This CDR3 contains 14 residues. Trimming pared 0 bases from V and 5 bases from J, leaving 12 bases between. CDR1 and CDR2 (germline): SQVTM, ANQGSEA. The CDR3 region is CSVEDRVTRDTQYF. The CDR3 DNA reads TGCAGCGTTGAAGACCGTGTCACTCGAGATACGCAGTATTTT.

About this clone: One end of the junction does not line up with germline, which may come from a read error. This sample includes further DNA sequences coding for the same CDR3. This rearrangement joins TRBV6-5 to TRBJ1-6; unclear D gene. Germline V lookup: CDR1 MNHEY, CDR2 SVGAGI. The CDR3 sequence is 16 residues long. CDR3 nucleotide sequence: TGTGCCAGCAGTTATGGCCATCCCTCACAAAATTCCCCCCTCCACTTT. It encodes CASSYGHPSQNSPLHF.

The CDR3 bases are TGTGCCAGCACCCCTGTTTTGGGACAGGCCTCCTACGAGCAGTACTTC. This codes for CASTPVLGQASYEQYF. The V and J genes are TRBV7-9 and TRBJ2-7; 8 nucleotides agree with TRBD1. CDR3 length equals 16 residues. Germline-derived CDR1 and CDR2 are SEHNR and FQNEAQ (reference sequence). Trimming removed 7 bases from V and 0 bases from J; junction bases left unmatched: 11.

The V and J genes are TRBV28 and TRBJ2-7, with D possibly TRBD1 on 5 matching bases. This CDR3 region has 14 residues. Trimming pared 1 base from V and 0 bases from J, leaving 7 bases between. Germline V gene lookup returns CDR1 MDHEN and CDR2 SYDVKM. The CDR3 DNA sequence: TGTGCCAGCAGTTTATATCAGGGCTCCTACGAGCAGTACTTC. Translating it yields CASSLYQGSYEQYF.

The chain joins TRBV18 to TRBJ2-7; 7 bases are shared with TRBD1. From germline, CDR1 is KGHSH and CDR2 LQKENI. CDR3 length: 13 residues. Germline trimming cut 2 bases from V and 5 bases from J; bases unmatched to any gene: 3. The CDR3 reads CASSPDRADEQYF. The CDR3 region has the DNA TGTGCCAGCTCACCAGACAGGGCTGACGAGCAGTACTTC. The whole variable domain, filled in from reference TRBV18 and TRBJ2-7, reads NAGVMQNPRHLVRRRGQEARLRCSPMKGHSHVYWYRQLPEEGLKFMVYLQKENIIDESGMPKERFSAEFPKEGPSILRIQQVVRGDSAAYFCASSPDRADEQYFGPGTRLTVT.

This clone was seen once. The chain links TRBV7-9 to TRBJ2-7; possible D gene TRBD2, 6 bases. The CDR3 has 15 amino acids. In germline, CDR1 is SEHNR, CDR2 FQNEAQ (reference sequence). The germline V and J ends were trimmed by 5 bases and 3 bases, with 17 bases remaining between them. CDR3 sequence (DNA): TGTGCCAGCAGCCTGGGACTTAGCGCGGGCTACGAGCAGTACTTC. This gives the protein CASSLGLSAGYEQYF.

The chain couples TRBV27 to TRBJ1-1, with D unclear. The CDR3 extends over 13 amino acids. Germline V lookup: CDR1 MNHEY, CDR2 SMNVEV (reference sequence). V lost 3 bases and J lost 6, with 11 bases in between. CDR3: CASSLVPRAEAFF. The CDR3, as DNA: TGTGCCAGCAGTTTGGTACCGAGGGCTGAAGCTTTCTTT.

The chain joins TRBV18 to TRBJ2-7, with TRBD2 as a possible D gene (7 bases). The V end was cut by 3 bases, the J end by 1 base, with 13 bases between. The germline V gene encodes CDR1 KGHSH and CDR2 LQKENI. This CDR3 comprises 15 residues. This CDR3 reads CASSPIGGLSYEQYF. CDR3 DNA: TGTGCCAGCTCACCTATCGGGGGGCTTTCCTACGAGCAGTACTTC. The full variable domain, completed using reference TRBV18 and TRBJ2-7, is NAGVMQNPRHLVRRRGQEARLRCSPMKGHSHVYWYRQLPEEGLKFMVYLQKENIIDESGMPKERFSAEFPKEGPSILRIQQVVRGDSAAYFCASSPIGGLSYEQYFGPGTRLTVT.

The chain recombines TRBV10-3 with TRBJ2-7; D call uncertain. Germline loops: CDR1 ENHRY, CDR2 SYGVKD. V lost 6 bases and J 7 bases, leaving 10 bases between the germline ends. There are 11 residues in the CDR3. The chain's CDR3 is CAIREVQEQYF. The CDR3 nucleotides read TGTGCCATCAGAGAGGTACAGGAGCAGTACTTC.

Regarding this clone: Other nucleotide sequences in the sample specify the same CDR3. J is TRBJ1-5 and V is TRBV10-2; D is possibly TRBD1 (5 bases). Per germline, CDR1 WSHSY and CDR2 SAAADI. The CDR3 has 13 amino acids. Trimming shortened V by 3 bases and J by 7 bases, and 10 bases separated the two germline ends. The CDR3 sequence is CASSDRVRQPQHF. In DNA form, the CDR3 reads TGCGCCAGCAGTGACAGGGTCCGCCAGCCCCAGCATTTT.

In the case of this clone: This same CDR3 is encoded by further DNA sequences in the sample. The chain joins TRBV30 to TRBJ1-5, with 7 bases fitting TRBD1. The CDR3 consists of 13 residues. Unmatched junction bases numbered 1, after V lost 1 base and J lost 4 bases. Germline assignment: CDR1 GTSNPN and CDR2 SVGIG (reference sequence). The CDR3 nucleotides read TGTGCCTGGAGTGGACAGGGAAATCAGCCCCAGCATTTT. Protein sequence: CAWSGQGNQPQHF.

The V gene is TRBV19, the J gene TRBJ1-5, with D unresolved. Germline V gene sequence: CDR1 LNHDA, CDR2 SQIVND (reference sequence). The CDR3 loop spans 13 amino acids. Trimming removed 8 bases from V and 5 bases from J, with 13 bases in between. CDR3 loop: CASRPSRDQPQHF. The CDR3 nucleotides read TGTGCCAGTCGTCCTTCGAGGGATCAGCCCCAGCATTTT.

The rearrangement uses TRBV4-1 and TRBJ2-3, with TRBD1 as a possible D gene (5 bases). The CDR3 contains 14 residues. Germline CDR1 is MGHRA and CDR2 is YSYEKL. V lost 1 base to trimming and J lost 5 bases, with 10 bases between them. CDR3 in DNA: TGCGCCAGCAGCCAAGGGATAAGGGGAGATACGCAGTATTTT. It is translated as CASSQGIRGDTQYF.

The V gene is TRBV10-3, the J gene TRBJ1-2; D may be TRBD1 (6 bases). The CDR3 covers 13 residues. The V end was cut by 2 bases, the J end by 2 bases, with 6 bases between. Germline-derived CDR1 and CDR2 are ENHRY and SYGVKD. The chain's CDR3 is CAISETGNYGYTF. The CDR3 DNA is TGTGCCATCAGTGAGACAGGGAACTATGGCTACACCTTC.

This clone was found once. The V and J genes are TRBV11-3 and TRBJ1-1; TRBD1 aligns across 8 bases. Germline CDR1 and CDR2: SGHNT and YENEEA. J lost 1 base, V lost 6 bases, and 10 bases had no gene match. The length of the CDR3 is 16 residues. The CDR3 DNA reads TGTGCCAGCAGGTCCCAGGGGGCTGGAGGGAACACTGAAGCTTTCTTT. Its protein is CASRSQGAGGNTEAFF.

V gene TRBV6-1 combines with J gene TRBJ1-3, with TRBD2 matching 10 bases. Gene TRBJ2-2 matches the end of the DNA better, so the J call may be wrong. The germline CDR1 and CDR2 sequences are MNHNS and SASEGT. This CDR3 contains 15 residues. The CDR3 DNA is TGTGCCAGCTCCCGACAGCGGGAGGGCACCGGGGAGCTGTTTTTT. It encodes CASSRQREGTGELFF.

Worth noting for this clone: A junction end diverges from the germline sequence, so it may reflect a read error. The chain recombines TRBV10-3 with TRBJ2-5; 14 bases are shared with TRBD2. The germline V gene encodes CDR1 ENHRY and CDR2 SYGVKD. The CDR3 runs 15 residues. CDR3 sequence (DNA): TGTGCCATCAGCCGACTAGCGGGGGGGCCGGGGACCCAATACTTC. Residues: CAISRLAGGPGTQYF.

V and J are TRBV6-5 and TRBJ2-1; possibly TRBD1 for D (6 bases). Trimming stripped 6 bases from V and 3 bases from J, with 12 bases between. The CDR3 has 14 amino acids. The germline CDR1 and CDR2 sequences are MNHEY and SVGAGI. This chain's CDR3 is CASRKQGRYNEQFF. DNA for the CDR3: TGTGCCAGCAGGAAGCAGGGGCGCTACAATGAGCAGTTCTTC.

The V and J genes are TRBV4-1 and TRBJ2-3, with 10 positions matching TRBD1. V dropped 1 base and J dropped 3; count of bases not matched to a gene: 7. This CDR3 region has 17 residues. The V gene's germline CDR1 is MGHRA and CDR2 YSYEKL. The CDR3 protein is CASSQVLTGGATDTQYF. The DNA for the CDR3 is TGCGCCAGCAGCCAAGTCTTGACAGGGGGCGCGACAGATACGCAGTATTTT.

CDR3 amino acids: CASSVNRGRVDTQYF. The CDR3, as DNA: TGTGCCAGCAGCGTAAACAGGGGGCGGGTAGATACGCAGTATTTT. V usage is TRBV7-2 and J usage is TRBJ2-3; 9 nucleotides match TRBD1. Germline trimming cut 5 bases from V and 5 bases from J; bases unmatched to any gene: 8. CDR1 SGHTA and CDR2 FQGNSA come from the germline V gene. The CDR3 has 15 amino acids.

V and J are TRBV5-1 and TRBJ2-3, with 9 bases aligning to TRBD2. The CDR3 length is 17 residues. Looked up from germline, CDR1 is SGHRS and CDR2 is YFSETQ. Trimming at V came to 0 bases and at J to 4 bases, leaving 9 bases not matched to a gene. This CDR3 is CASSLAGAGGPADTQYF. CDR3 DNA: TGCGCCAGCAGCTTGGCCGGGGCGGGAGGGCCCGCAGATACGCAGTATTTT.

V is TRBV2 and J is TRBJ1-2; no reliable D call. This CDR3 has 15 residues. Per the germline V gene, CDR1 is SNHLY and CDR2 is FYNNEI. V lost 8 bases and J 0 bases, leaving 16 bases between the germline ends. The chain's CDR3 is CASRDQSRPNYGYTF. CDR3 nucleotide sequence: TGTGCCAGCCGGGATCAAAGTCGGCCTAACTATGGCTACACCTTC.

The rearrangement joins TRBV10-2 to TRBJ1-2, with D unresolved. The germline V gene encodes CDR1 WSHSY and CDR2 SAAADI. V was trimmed by 4 bases and J by 8 bases, leaving 20 bases between them. The CDR3 runs to 15 residues. As DNA, the CDR3 is TGCGCCAGCAGTGCCCCCCGCCCGATAACCCTAGGCTACACCTTC. It encodes CASSAPRPITLGYTF.

The chain has TRBV7-8 and TRBJ2-1; possible D gene TRBD2, 7 bases. The V gene lost 2 bases and the J gene lost 6 bases, with 14 bases spanning the gap. The CDR3 consists of 15 residues. Germline V lookup: CDR1 SGHVS, CDR2 FQNEAQ. The CDR3 DNA is TGTGCCAGCAGCTTACGGGGGGCTTCCGGCAATGAGCAGTTCTTC. Amino acids: CASSLRGASGNEQFF.